This record concerns one T cell receptor (beta chain) sequence. Original processing methods: Amplifying reference gene primers gave estimates of nucleated cell counts. Here immunoSEQ multiplex PCR was the method, and the copy in TCRdb shows in-frame clones only, minus some. V and J calls and clone size are as listed in that table; D and trimming were resolved from the DNA. In the table there are about 150,000 clones, 87% of which are singletons. CDR3 size: 15 residues. From germline, CDR1 is MDHEN and CDR2 SYDVKM. V was clipped by 6 bases and J by 8 bases, with 22 bases between them. These data belong to a study of blood T cell repertoires in COVID-19. For the study at large: The origin of the acute and convalescent COVID-19 samples was the United States, Italy and Spain. PBMCs, B-cell-depleted T cells, or T cells were the source of the cDNA or gDNA that made up the material.

The source material was peripheral blood. The rearrangement joins TRBV28 to TRBJ1-2; a weak D match, TRBD1 (6 bases). This clonotype originated in a woman in her fifties or sixties with active or convalescent COVID-19. CDR3 in DNA: TGTGCCAGCAGCTCATCCGGGGGGGGCGGTGCAGGCTACACCTTC. Translating gives CASSSSGGGGAGYTF.